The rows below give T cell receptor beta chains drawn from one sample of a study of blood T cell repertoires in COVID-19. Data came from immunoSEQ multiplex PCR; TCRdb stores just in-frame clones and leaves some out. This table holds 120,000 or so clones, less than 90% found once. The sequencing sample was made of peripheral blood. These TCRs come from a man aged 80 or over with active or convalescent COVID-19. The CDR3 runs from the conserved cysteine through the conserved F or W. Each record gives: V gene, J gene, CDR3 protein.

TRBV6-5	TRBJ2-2	CASSSGLAGLLGELFF
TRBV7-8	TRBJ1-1	CASNPLRGPTEAFF
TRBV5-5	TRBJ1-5	CASSLVRDRGQPQHF
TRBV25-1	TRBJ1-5	CASSETGLNQPQHF
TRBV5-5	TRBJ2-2	CASSLSRNTGELFF
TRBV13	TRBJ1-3	CASSLSGGRNTIYF
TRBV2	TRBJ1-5	CASSFSGTVNQPQHF
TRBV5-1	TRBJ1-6	CATGRDNNSPLHF
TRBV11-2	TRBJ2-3	CASSLGAARADTQYF
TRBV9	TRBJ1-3	CASSVFGTATSSGNTIYF
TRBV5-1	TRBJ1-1	CASSSGQGNEAFF
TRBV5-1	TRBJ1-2	CASSFGGDYGYTF
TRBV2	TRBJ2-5	CAFSGQGRETQYF
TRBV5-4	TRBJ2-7	CASSTRDRGSSYEQYF
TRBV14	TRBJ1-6	CASSETGAYNSPLHF
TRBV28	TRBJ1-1	CASSLTNRANTEAFF
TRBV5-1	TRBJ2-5	CASSSGLAGASYQETQYF
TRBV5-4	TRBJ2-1	CASSFDIGQGPEQFF
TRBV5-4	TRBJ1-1	CASSGQGRNTEAFF
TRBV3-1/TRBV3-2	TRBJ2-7	CASRPTGGGYEQYF
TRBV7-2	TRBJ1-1	CASSFFQGTLGTEAFF
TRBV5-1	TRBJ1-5	CASSLGGATNQPQHF
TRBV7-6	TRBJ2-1	CASSLEGLGDRAYNEQFF
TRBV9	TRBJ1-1	CASSEHKNTEAFF
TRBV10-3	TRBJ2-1	CAISESPSSGTGGDPQFF
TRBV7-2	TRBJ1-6	CASSLRQGTSSPLHF
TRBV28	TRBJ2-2	CASTPFWNTGELFF
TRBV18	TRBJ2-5	CASSRDYQETQYF
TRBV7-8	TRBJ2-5	CATGTGVQETQYF
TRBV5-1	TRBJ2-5	CASSLDGRAGETQYF
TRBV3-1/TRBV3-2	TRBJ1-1	CASSQRGQGTAEAFF
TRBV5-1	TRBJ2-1	CASSLDLVAGYNEQFF
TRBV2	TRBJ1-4	CASSEPEGPANEKLFF
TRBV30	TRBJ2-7	CAWSRGVYEQYF
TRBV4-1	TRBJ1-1	CASSQVQVNTEAFF
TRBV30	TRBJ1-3	CAWSSTRQGRNTIYF
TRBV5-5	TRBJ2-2	CASASGTENTGELFF
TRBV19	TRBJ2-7	CASSVTGSQPTYEQYF
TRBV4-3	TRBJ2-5	CASSPMGDRGSETQYF
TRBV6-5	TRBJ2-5	CASSYSSQGRQTQYF
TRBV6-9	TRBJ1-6	CASYGTHNHYNSPLHF
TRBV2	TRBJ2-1	CASSERRVRNNEQFF
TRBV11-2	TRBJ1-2	CASSTRDRAFYGYTF
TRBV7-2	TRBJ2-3	CASSLGLAGAMDTQYF
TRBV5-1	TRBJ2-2	CASSPRTSMNTGELFF
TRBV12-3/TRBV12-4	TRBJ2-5	CASSLAGGQTQYF
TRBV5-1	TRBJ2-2	CASSQGQVNTGELFF
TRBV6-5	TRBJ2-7	CASSSRYEQYF
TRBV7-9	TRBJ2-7	CASSLGIRRDSSSYEQYF
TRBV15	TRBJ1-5	CATSRETTGVGNQPQHF
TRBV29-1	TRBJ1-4	CSVRQGFENEKLFF
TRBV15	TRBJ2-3	CATSRGLANARDTQYF
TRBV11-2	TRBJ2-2	CASSWDTGNTGELFF
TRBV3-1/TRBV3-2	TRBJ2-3	CASSQDRQAFTQYF
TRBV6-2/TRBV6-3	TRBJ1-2	CASSSTVHYGYTF
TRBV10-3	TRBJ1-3	CAIRGPGTSRNTIYF
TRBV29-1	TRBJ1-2	CSAFDRANYGYTF
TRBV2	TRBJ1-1	CASHGQLNTEAFF